The 15 T cell receptor beta chains reported below all come from one sample, sequenced in a study of T cells in Graves' hyperthyroidism and ophthalmopathy. Using RNA transcripts as the source, TCR beta CDR3 regions were amplified. TCR CDR3 underwent first-round RT-PCR with the HTBI primer set. TCRdb ran MiXCR on the multiplex PCR reads and lists one entry per CDR3 protein. The data show 300,000 to 450,000 distinct CDR3 sequences, approximately 18% seen once. The sequencing sample was made of blood. The receptor set was obtained from a woman aged 25-40 years with Graves' hyperthyroidism that later progressed to Graves' ophthalmopathy.

There are many counts of this clonotype. J is TRBJ2-3 and V is TRBV10-1; TRBD2 might be the D (5 bases). Germline V gene lookup returns CDR1 WNHNN and CDR2 SYGVQD (reference sequence). This CDR3 contains 15 residues. Between the trimmed V and J ends, which lost 2 bases and 2 bases, there was a span of 11 bases. The CDR3: CASSETRYSTDTQYF. CDR3 bases: TGCGCCAGCAGTGAGACTAGATACTCCACAGATACGCAGTATTTT.

This clonotype has at least ten counts. The chain joins TRBV27 to TRBJ1-5, with 7 bases lining up with TRBD1. CDR3 size: 15 residues. Trimming removed 6 bases from V and 5 bases from J; junction bases left unmatched: 10. The V gene's germline CDR1 is MNHEY and CDR2 SMNVEV (reference sequence). CDR3 residues: CASRQAGGSDQPQHF. The CDR3 DNA follows: TGTGCCAGCAGACAAGCAGGGGGAAGCGATCAGCCCCAGCATTTT.

This clonotype occurred many times. CDR3 nucleotide sequence: TGTGCCACGGACGGAACCGACGGACTAGCGGGATTCACAGATACGCAGTATTTT. Translated, it gives CATDGTDGLAGFTDTQYF. The chain employs TRBV28 and TRBJ2-3; TRBD2 matches at 12 bases. J lost 2 bases, V lost 10 bases, and 16 bases had no gene match. Germline V CDR1 and CDR2: MDHEN, SYDVKM. The CDR3 contains 18 residues.

This clonotype was seen many times. The genes are TRBV6-6 and TRBJ1-2; D remains ambiguous. Germline V CDR1 and CDR2: MNHNY, SVGAGI (reference sequence). The CDR3 sequence is 14 residues long. Trimming took off 2 bases at V and 1 base at J, with 8 bases between the two ends. CDR3 amino acids: CASSYVGNNYGYTF. CDR3 coding DNA: TGTGCCAGCAGTTACGTGGGCAATAACTATGGCTACACCTTC.

There are many counts of this clonotype. The chain combines TRBV5-6 with TRBJ2-7, with D maybe TRBD2 (6 bases). Trimming took 0 bases from V and 3 from J, leaving 10 bases between them. Germline-derived CDR1 and CDR2 are SGHDT and YYEEEE. The CDR3 sequence is 14 residues long. DNA for the CDR3: TGTGCCAGCAGCTTGGTGGGAGGATACTACGAGCAGTACTTC. It specifies CASSLVGGYYEQYF.

This clonotype was detected ten times or more. The rearrangement joins TRBV25-1 to TRBJ1-1; 7 positions agree with TRBD1. CDR3 length: 17 amino acids. V trimming: 1 base; J trimming: 3 bases; junction bases outside the gene matches: 11. Per the germline V gene, CDR1 is MGHDK and CDR2 is SYGVNS. DNA for the CDR3: TGTGCCAGCAGTGAATTAGGCACCATCCAGGGGGACACTGAAGCTTTCTTT. Protein product: CASSELGTIQGDTEAFF.

This clonotype was seen ten or more times. The chain is built from TRBV28 and TRBJ1-1; tentatively, D is TRBD1 (6 bases). V lost 3 bases and J 1 base, leaving 15 bases between the germline ends. This CDR3 region has 16 residues. From germline, CDR1 is MDHEN and CDR2 SYDVKM. The CDR3 loop is CASSLWGTGANTEAFF. The CDR3 DNA reads TGTGCCAGCAGTTTGTGGGGTACGGGGGCGAACACTGAAGCTTTCTTT. Full variable domain (remainder filled in from reference TRBV28 and TRBJ1-1): DVKVTQSSRYLVKRTGEKVFLECVQDMDHENMFWYRQDPGLGLRLIYFSYDVKMKEKGDIPEGYSVSREKKERFSLILESASTNQTSMYLCASSLWGTGANTEAFFGQGTRLTVV.

The sample holds many counts of this clonotype. This sequence joins TRBV7-9 and TRBJ2-7; 8 bases agree with TRBD1. V dropped 0 bases and J dropped 4; count of bases not matched to a gene: 8. Looked up from germline, CDR1 is SEHNR and CDR2 is FQNEAQ (reference sequence). The CDR3 spans 16 residues. The CDR3 reads CASSLADRVRSYEQYF. CDR3 sequence (DNA): TGTGCCAGCAGCTTAGCGGACAGGGTTAGAAGTTACGAGCAGTACTTC. The full variable domain, in which reference TRBV7-9 and TRBJ2-7 provide the parts outside the CDR3, is DTGVSQNPRHKITKRGQNVTFRCDPISEHNRLYWYRQTLGQGPEFLTYFQNEAQLEKSRLLSDRFSAERPKGSFSTLEIQRTEQGDSAMYLCASSLADRVRSYEQYFGPGTRLTVT.

In this sample, this clonotype turned up many times. The rearrangement links TRBV12-3 or TRBV12-4 to TRBJ1-1; no clear D. The CDR3 sequence is 13 residues long. Trimming stripped 5 bases from V and 0 bases from J, with 7 bases between. Here the CDR3 DNA reads TGTGCCAGCAGTCCTTTGATGAACACTGAAGCTTTCTTT. Its translation is CASSPLMNTEAFF.

This clonotype was recorded at least ten times. The chain has TRBV12-3 or TRBV12-4 and TRBJ2-3; D tentatively reads TRBD1 or TRBD2 (5 bases each). Trimming shortened V by 9 bases and J by 1 base, and 14 bases separated the two germline ends. The CDR3 is 14 amino acids. DNA of the CDR3: TGTGCCAGTTCACCGGGACCTCGCACAGATACGCAGTATTTT. This encodes CASSPGPRTDTQYF.

This clonotype was seen a few times. J is TRBJ2-5 and V is TRBV5-1; D is perhaps TRBD1 (6 bases). Germline V gives CDR1 SGHRS, CDR2 YFSETQ. V was clipped by 8 bases and J by 1 base, with 18 bases between them. CDR3 length equals 15 residues. The CDR3 is CASSGGTRVQETQYF. The CDR3 bases are TGCGCCAGTTCGGGTGGGACACGAGTCCAAGAGACCCAGTACTTC.

The sample holds many counts of this clonotype. The rearrangement links TRBV5-6 to TRBJ1-6; D gene ambiguous. With 0 bases removed from V and 7 bases from J, the gap between germline ends came to 11 bases. Germline V lookup: CDR1 SGHDT, CDR2 YYEEEE. There are 15 residues in the CDR3. CDR3 in DNA: TGTGCCAGCAGCTTGGCATCGTGGAACAATTCACCCCTCCACTTT. Amino acids: CASSLASWNNSPLHF.

This clonotype occurred many times. The genes are TRBV2 and TRBJ2-1, with 8 bases fitting TRBD2. The V gene end was trimmed by 8 bases and the J gene end by 8 bases; junction bases not matched to a gene: 11. Germline V lookup: CDR1 SNHLY, CDR2 FYNNEI. The CDR3 length is 14 residues. Here the CDR3 DNA reads TGTGCCAGCTTGACCCGGGAGGGAGCCTATGAGCAGTTCTTC. Residues: CASLTREGAYEQFF.

This clonotype was seen more than once but under ten times. The rearrangement uses TRBV4-1 and TRBJ2-1; 12 bases map to TRBD2. The CDR3 spans 18 residues. With V trimmed by 4 bases and J by 4 bases, 11 bases remained unmatched. Germline V gives CDR1 MGHRA, CDR2 YSYEKL. CDR3 protein: CASSPGLAGPSDYNEQFF. For the CDR3, the DNA is TGCGCCAGCAGCCCGGGACTAGCGGGCCCCTCGGATTACAATGAGCAGTTCTTC.

The chain couples TRBV2 to TRBJ2-3; 9 bases match TRBD2. J was trimmed by 2 bases and V by 6 bases; bases with no gene match: 3. Germline loops: CDR1 SNHLY, CDR2 FYNNEI. CDR3 size: 14 residues. The CDR3 bases are TGTGCCAGCAGGACTAGCGGATTCACAGATACGCAGTATTTT. Its translation: CASRTSGFTDTQYF.